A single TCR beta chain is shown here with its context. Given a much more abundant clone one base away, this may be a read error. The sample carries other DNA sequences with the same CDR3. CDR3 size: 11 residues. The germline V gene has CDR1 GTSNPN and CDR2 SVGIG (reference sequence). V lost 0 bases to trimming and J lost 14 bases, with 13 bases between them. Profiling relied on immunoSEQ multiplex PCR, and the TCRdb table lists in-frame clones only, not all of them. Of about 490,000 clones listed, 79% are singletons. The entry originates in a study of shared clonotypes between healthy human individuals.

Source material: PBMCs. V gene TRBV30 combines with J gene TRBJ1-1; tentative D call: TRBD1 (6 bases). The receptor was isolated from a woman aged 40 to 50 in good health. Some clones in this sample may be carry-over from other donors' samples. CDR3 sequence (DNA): TGTGCCTGGAGTGTACACAGGGCCGCCTTCTTT. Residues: CAWSVHRAAFF.